The TCR beta chain under discussion was sequenced for a study of blood T cell repertoires in COVID-19 (dated by TCRdb to the early 2020s). With respect to the entire study: Samples from collaborators originated in the United States, Italy and Spain and spanned both the acute and convalescent phases of COVID-19. A de-identified subject ID, COVID-19 status, age in years and sex were almost always included in the sample metadata. The repertoires were released in a freely available public database intended as a resource for research on the immune response to SARS-CoV-2. Subjects who had been exposed to COVID-19, were actively infected with it, or had recovered from it provided the deeply sampled blood TCRbeta repertoires that made up the dataset. The samples were drawn from the first 160 participants of the ongoing ImmuneRACE study and from about 1,200 subjects provided by 6 global collaborators. The material from the prospective study consisted of cDNA or gDNA derived from T cells, B-cell-depleted T cells, or PBMCs. Where available, HLA class I and class II types were obtained from metadata supplied by the sample provider rather than from assay-based typing. Overall study outcomes, separate from this receptor: How much clinical and demographic metadata was included differed by source and by participant, and the metadata was provided uncurated.

With regard to this clone: The antigen it binds to is not known. No base quality values were provided; no much bigger clone lies one nucleotide off.

In Seattle, one collaborating source enrolled patients while the infection was active and tracked those patients longitudinally over the course of disease. Each collaborating institution followed its own protocols to collect whole blood in K2EDTA tubes. For TCRbeta analysis, collaborators shipped samples as frozen whole blood, isolated PBMCs, or DNA extracted from either of those sample types. The immunoSEQ Assay, a bias-controlled multiplex PCR, was used to amplify TCRbeta CDR3 regions from genomic DNA. The authors' analysis ran thus. Nucleated cell counts per sample were estimated from amplification of reference gene primers within the assay. Sequence reads were collapsed and filtered to measure the absolute abundance of every unique TCRbeta CDR3 rearrangement. For each sample, productive Simpson clonality was calculated as the square root of Simpson's diversity index across productive rearrangements. TCRdb mirrors the immuneACCESS table, restricted to in-frame sequences. Some clones are absent from its copies; in checked studies, under half trace to an unresolved V gene, and the reason for the others is unknown. From that table come the V and J calls and clone size; the DNA was used to work out D and trimming. This sample has over 150,000 clones in its table, and approximately 86% of those were observed once. About 2.5% of the sample rests with the top ten.

From the cysteine through the phenylalanine, the CDR3 covers 15 amino acids. Only the CDR3 portion is preserved as DNA: 45 bases, with reading frame beginning at the first base. V is pared back by 4 bases and J by 1 base, with 13 bases lying between the germline termini. Based on the germline V gene, the CDR1 and CDR2 sequences are MDHEN and SYDVKM. The sequence was collected from a woman older than 75 with COVID-19, enrolled during active disease. The rearrangement joined TRBV28 to TRBJ2-5, with a tentative D gene TRBD2 over 5 matching bases. The sequenced sample consisted of peripheral blood. The CDR3 reads CASSSPASSQETQYF. In nucleotides, the sequence is TGTGCCAGCAGTTCTCCGGCTAGCAGCCAAGAGACCCAGTACTTC.